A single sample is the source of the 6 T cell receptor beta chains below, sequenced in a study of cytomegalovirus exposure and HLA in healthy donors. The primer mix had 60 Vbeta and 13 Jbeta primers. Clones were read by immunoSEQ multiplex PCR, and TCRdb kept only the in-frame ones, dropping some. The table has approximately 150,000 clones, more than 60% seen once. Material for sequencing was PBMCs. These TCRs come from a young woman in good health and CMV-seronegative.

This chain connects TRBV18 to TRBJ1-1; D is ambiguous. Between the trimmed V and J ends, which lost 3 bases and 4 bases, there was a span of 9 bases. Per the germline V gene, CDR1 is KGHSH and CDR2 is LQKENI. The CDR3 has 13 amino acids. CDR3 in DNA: TGTGCCAGCTCACCCAACGAGGGCACTGAAGCTTTCTTT. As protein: CASSPNEGTEAFF.

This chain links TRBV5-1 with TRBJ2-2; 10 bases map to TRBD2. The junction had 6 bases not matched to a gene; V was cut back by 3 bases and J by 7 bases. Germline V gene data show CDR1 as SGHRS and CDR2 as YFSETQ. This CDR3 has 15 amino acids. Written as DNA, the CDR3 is TGCGCCAGCAGCTCTAGCGGGAGTCTTATCGGGGAGCTGTTTTTT. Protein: CASSSSGSLIGELFF.

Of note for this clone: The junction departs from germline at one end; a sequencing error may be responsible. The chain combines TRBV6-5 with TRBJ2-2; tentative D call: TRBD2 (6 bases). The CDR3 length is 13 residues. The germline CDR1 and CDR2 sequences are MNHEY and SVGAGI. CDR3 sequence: CAGGRSKTGELFF. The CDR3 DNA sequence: TGTGCCGGAGGGAGATCGAAAACCGGGGAGCTGTTTTTT.

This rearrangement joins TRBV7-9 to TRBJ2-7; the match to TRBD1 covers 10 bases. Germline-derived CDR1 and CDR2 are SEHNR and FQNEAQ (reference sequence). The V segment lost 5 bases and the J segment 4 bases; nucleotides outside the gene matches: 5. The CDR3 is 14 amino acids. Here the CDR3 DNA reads TGTGCCAGCAGCCTCGACAGGGGGCGGTACGAGCAGTACTTC. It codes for CASSLDRGRYEQYF.

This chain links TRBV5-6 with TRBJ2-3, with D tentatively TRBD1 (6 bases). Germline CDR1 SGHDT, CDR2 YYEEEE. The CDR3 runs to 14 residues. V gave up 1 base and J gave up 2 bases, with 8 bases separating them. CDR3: CASSLTGNTDTQYF. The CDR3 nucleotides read TGTGCCAGCAGCTTGACAGGGAACACAGATACGCAGTATTTT.

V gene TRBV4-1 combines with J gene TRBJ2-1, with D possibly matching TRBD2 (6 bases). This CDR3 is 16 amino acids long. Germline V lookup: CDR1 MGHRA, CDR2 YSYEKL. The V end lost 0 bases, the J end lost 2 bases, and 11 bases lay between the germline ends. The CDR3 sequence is CASSQESGLPYNEQFF. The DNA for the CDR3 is TGCGCCAGCAGCCAAGAGAGCGGGTTGCCCTACAATGAGCAGTTCTTC.